This T cell receptor (beta chain) derives from a study of blood T cells in healthy people across ages. Next came a second PCR, run for about 7 to 12 cycles, which used a sample-barcoded 5' primer along with a J-beta primer mix. Each cDNA molecule was tagged by a template-switch adaptor that had 12 random nucleotides. Using its own MiXCR run on the 5' RACE reads, TCRdb lists one record per CDR3 protein. The sample lists nearly 1 million distinct CDR3 sequences; about 51% were seen once. General study points: Among long-lived donors, naive CD4+ cells were more numerous and diversity higher than in aged donors.

The table lists this clonotype with a count of one. Its antigen is undetermined. The CDR3 extends over 15 amino acids. V shed 5 bases and J 5 bases; nucleotides not matched to a gene: 7. CDR1 is SGHTA, CDR2 FQGNSA, per germline. Sequenced: blood. The TCR comes from a woman between 55 and 75 years old in good health. The chain couples TRBV7-2 to TRBJ2-1; TRBD2 matches at 9 bases. The CDR3 is CASSPPGTSNNEQFF. The CDR3 nucleotides are TGTGCCAGCAGCCCGCCGGGGACTAGCAACAATGAGCAGTTCTTC.